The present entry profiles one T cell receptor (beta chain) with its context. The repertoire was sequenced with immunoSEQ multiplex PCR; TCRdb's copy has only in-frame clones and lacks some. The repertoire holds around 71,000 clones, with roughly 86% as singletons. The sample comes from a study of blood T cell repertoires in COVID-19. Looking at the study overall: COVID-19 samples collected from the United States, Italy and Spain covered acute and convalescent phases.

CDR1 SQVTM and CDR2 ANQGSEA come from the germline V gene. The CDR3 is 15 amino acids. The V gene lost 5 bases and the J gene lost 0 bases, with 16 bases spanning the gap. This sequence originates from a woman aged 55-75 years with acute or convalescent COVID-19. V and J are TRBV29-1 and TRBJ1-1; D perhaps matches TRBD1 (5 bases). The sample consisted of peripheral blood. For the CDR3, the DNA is TGCAGCGTTAGCGCGTCAGGGCTCATGAACACTGAAGCTTTCTTT. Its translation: CSVSASGLMNTEAFF. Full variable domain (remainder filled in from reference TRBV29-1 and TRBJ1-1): SAVISQKPSRDICQRGTSLTIQCQVDSQVTMMFWYRQQPGQSLTLIATANQGSEATYESGFVIDKFPISRPNLTFSTLTVSNMSPEDSSIYLCSVSASGLMNTEAFFGQGTRLTVV.